The 31 T cell receptor beta chains presented below share a single source sample, sequenced in a study of T cells in Graves' hyperthyroidism and ophthalmopathy. From RNA transcripts, TCR beta CDR3 regions were amplified. TCR CDR3 regions were first amplified by RT-PCR with HTBI primers. TCRdb fed the multiplex PCR reads into MiXCR, producing one record per CDR3 protein. The sample lists about 560,000 distinct CDR3 sequences; 11% to 15% were seen once. Sequenced: blood. The receptors derive from a woman aged 35 to 49 with Graves' hyperthyroidism.

There are a few counts of this clonotype. The V and J genes are TRBV19 and TRBJ1-2; no reliable D call. The germline V gene has CDR1 LNHDA and CDR2 SQIVND (reference sequence). V shed 3 bases and J shed 4 bases, with 9 bases lying between them. CDR3 length equals 13 residues. The CDR3 bases are TGTGCCAGTAGTATGGCAGGTTCCTATGGCTACACCTTC. The encoded protein is CASSMAGSYGYTF.

This clonotype was counted between two and nine times. This chain uses TRBV28 with TRBJ1-1, with D perhaps TRBD1 (6 bases). CDR1 is MDHEN and CDR2 is SYDVKM in the germline V gene. V was trimmed by 6 bases and J by 0 bases, leaving 11 bases between them. This CDR3 region has 14 residues. The CDR3 DNA sequence: TGTGCCAGCAGGAAACAGGGCGTGAACACTGAAGCTTTCTTT. It encodes CASRKQGVNTEAFF.

This clonotype was seen just once. The gene calls are TRBV29-1 and TRBJ2-2; TRBD1 agrees at 12 bases. This CDR3 region has 18 residues. Germline-derived CDR1 and CDR2 are SQVTM and ANQGSEA. V lost 0 bases to trimming and J lost 7 bases; unmatched junction nucleotides: 12. The CDR3 DNA reads as TGCAGCGTTGAAGATCAGTCTGGGACAGGGGGCCTGGACGGGGAGCTGTTTTTT. Its translation is CSVEDQSGTGGLDGELFF.

This chain uses TRBV28 with TRBJ1-3; D ambiguous. CDR3 length: 16 amino acids. V was cut by 3 bases and J by 2 bases, with 14 bases left in between. CDR1 MDHEN and CDR2 SYDVKM come from the germline V gene. The CDR3 DNA reads TGTGCCAGCAGTTTTAGGAAAACAGCGGCTGGAAACACCATATATTTT. It codes for CASSFRKTAAGNTIYF.

This clonotype was picked up many times. J is TRBJ2-2 and V is TRBV11-2; possibly TRBD2 for D (5 bases). This CDR3 has 14 amino acids. The V gene lost 6 bases and the J gene lost 2 bases, with 10 bases spanning the gap. Per germline, CDR1 SGHAT and CDR2 FQNNGV. The CDR3 reads CASRLDFNTGELFF. The CDR3 nucleotides read TGTGCCAGCAGGTTGGACTTTAACACCGGGGAGCTGTTTTTT.

There are many counts of this clonotype. This chain uses TRBV28 with TRBJ1-1, with D perhaps matching TRBD1 (5 bases). The CDR3 runs 15 residues. Trimming took 8 bases from V and 4 from J, leaving 20 bases between them. Germline-derived CDR1 and CDR2 are MDHEN and SYDVKM. CDR3 coding DNA: TGTGCCAGCCTACCCGGGGCAGGGTGGCGCACTGAAGCTTTCTTT. Translated: CASLPGAGWRTEAFF.

This clonotype was seen many times. The V and J genes are TRBV12-3 or TRBV12-4 and TRBJ2-1; TRBD2 aligns across 9 bases. This CDR3 contains 16 residues. V shed 5 bases and J 1 base; nucleotides not matched to a gene: 6. The CDR3 DNA reads TGTGCCAGCAGTCGAAGGACTAGCGCTTCCTACAATGAGCAGTTCTTC. Amino acid sequence: CASSRRTSASYNEQFF.

As for this clonotype: A read error is possible here, since a much larger clone lies one base away. The chain recombines TRBV18 with TRBJ2-2; TRBD2 is a possible D gene (5 bases). The CDR3 length is 15 residues. The germline V gene has CDR1 KGHSH and CDR2 LQKENI. CDR3: CASSPETTITGELLF. The CDR3, as DNA: TGTGCCAGCTCACCGGAGACCACAATTACCGGGGAGCTGCTTTTT.

V and J are TRBV6-2 or TRBV6-3 and TRBJ1-5, with 7 bases aligning to TRBD1. CDR1 and CDR2 (germline): MNHEY, SVGEGT. Trimming took 6 bases from V and 3 from J; bases not matched to a gene: 11. The CDR3 totals 16 residues. The CDR3 DNA reads as TGTGCCAGCAGGAACATCCGGACAGGCCTCAATCAGCCCCAGCATTTT. Protein: CASRNIRTGLNQPQHF.

This clonotype was observed at least ten times. The chain carries TRBV28 and TRBJ2-7; 8 bases match TRBD2. V was clipped by 3 bases and J by 6 bases; unmatched bases: 7. The germline V gene has CDR1 MDHEN and CDR2 SYDVKM. There are 14 residues in the CDR3. The CDR3 here is CASSFGGRPGEQYF. In DNA form, the CDR3 reads TGTGCCAGCAGTTTTGGCGGGAGGCCGGGCGAGCAGTACTTC.

This clonotype has at least ten counts. This chain's CDR3 is CATNRGTGAYEQYF. CDR3 nucleotide sequence: TGTGCCACCAATCGGGGGACAGGGGCCTACGAGCAGTACTTC. V is TRBV19 and J is TRBJ2-7; 10 bases align to TRBD1. The CDR3 is 14 residues long. The junction had 8 bases not matched to a gene; V was cut back by 10 bases and J by 2 bases. Germline loops: CDR1 LNHDA, CDR2 SQIVND (reference sequence).

V is TRBV10-3 and J is TRBJ2-1; TRBD2 is a possible D gene (6 bases). Per germline, CDR1 ENHRY and CDR2 SYGVKD. Trimming cost V 8 bases and J 0 bases, with 8 bases left between them. The CDR3 is made up of 13 amino acids. In DNA form, the CDR3 reads TGTGCCATCGGAGGGAGCTCCTACAATGAGCAGTTCTTC. This translates into CAIGGSSYNEQFF.

This clonotype was observed many times. The V call is TRBV6-2 or TRBV6-3, the J call TRBJ2-7; TRBD1 might be the D (6 bases). The germline V gene encodes CDR1 MNHEY and CDR2 SVGEGT. V was trimmed by 0 bases and J by 4 bases, leaving 19 bases between them. CDR3 length: 17 amino acids. DNA of the CDR3: TGTGCCAGCAGTTACTCGGAAGGGGGTCTAGTAAGGTACGAGCAGTACTTC. It encodes CASSYSEGGLVRYEQYF.

The chain links TRBV13 to TRBJ2-2; D is uncertain. Trimming took off 1 base at V and 2 bases at J, with 8 bases between the two ends. Germline V CDR1 and CDR2: PRHDT, FYEKMQ (reference sequence). CDR3 length: 15 residues. CDR3 in DNA: TGTGCCAGCAGCTTAGCCCTAACTAACACCGGGGAGCTGTTTTTT. Translating gives CASSLALTNTGELFF.

This clonotype has a count of ten or more. This chain connects TRBV12-3 or TRBV12-4 to TRBJ1-2; D is ambiguous. This CDR3 comprises 14 residues. The V and J ends lost 4 bases and 4 bases respectively, with 13 bases between them. For the CDR3, the DNA is TGTGCCAGCAGTTCCAGGAAACTGTCCTATGGCTACACCTTC. Protein product: CASSSRKLSYGYTF.

At least ten counts were recorded for this clonotype. The chain employs TRBV2 and TRBJ2-3, with D possibly matching TRBD2 (5 bases). Germline CDR1 and CDR2: SNHLY and FYNNEI. V dropped 4 bases and J dropped 5 bases, with 7 bases sitting between them. The CDR3 has 12 residues. The CDR3 spells CASSAGVDTQYF. CDR3 bases: TGTGCCAGCAGTGCCGGGGTAGATACGCAGTATTTT.

The table lists this clonotype with many counts. This CDR3 reads CASSSPPGSPLHF. CDR3 coding DNA: TGTGCCAGCAGCTCCCCGCCGGGTTCACCCCTCCACTTT. The chain links TRBV7-9 to TRBJ1-6, with D hard to call. CDR1 and CDR2 (germline): SEHNR, FQNEAQ (reference sequence). This CDR3 comprises 13 residues. Trimming took 4 bases from V and 9 from J, leaving 10 bases between them.

Only a few counts were recorded for this clonotype. J is TRBJ2-1 and V is TRBV19; 9 positions match TRBD2. The CDR3 consists of 12 residues. V shed 4 bases and J 11 bases; nucleotides not matched to a gene: 3. Germline CDR1 and CDR2: LNHDA and SQIVND (reference sequence). Here the CDR3 reads CASSTSGNQQFF. The CDR3 DNA sequence: TGTGCCAGTAGTACTAGCGGGAATCAGCAGTTCTTC.

This clonotype showed up just a few times. The chain employs TRBV29-1 and TRBJ1-1, with a possible D match to TRBD1 (5 bases). V lost 5 bases, J lost 1 base, and 17 bases lay in between. From germline, CDR1 is SQVTM and CDR2 ANQGSEA. The CDR3 sequence is 15 residues long. Written as DNA, the CDR3 is TGCAGCGTTTTAGAGCAGGGTATTGGGAACACTGAAGCTTTCTTT. This translates into CSVLEQGIGNTEAFF.

The table lists this clonotype with many counts. This chain uses TRBV9 with TRBJ1-1; 7 bases line up with TRBD1. CDR1 is SGDLS, CDR2 YYNGEE, per germline. V lost 3 bases and J lost 4; bases outside the gene matches: 9. The CDR3 extends over 15 amino acids. The CDR3 spells CASSARQGESTEAFF. The CDR3 DNA reads TGTGCCAGCAGCGCCCGACAGGGCGAAAGCACTGAAGCTTTCTTT.

This clonotype was observed at least ten times. V gene TRBV20-1 combines with J gene TRBJ2-5; the D call may be TRBD1 or TRBD2 (5 bases each). This CDR3 spans 13 amino acids. Germline V gene lookup returns CDR1 DFQATT and CDR2 SNEGSKA (reference sequence). V lost 4 bases and J 5 bases, leaving 14 bases between the germline ends. The CDR3 sequence is CSANEGSGETQYF. The CDR3 nucleotides read TGCAGTGCTAACGAGGGTTCAGGGGAGACCCAGTACTTC.

This clonotype was counted a few times. The J gene is TRBJ2-7, the V gene TRBV5-1, with TRBD1 matching over 9 bases. V dropped 3 bases and J dropped 5; count of bases not matched to a gene: 15. The CDR3 length is 17 residues. Germline V gene data show CDR1 as SGHRS and CDR2 as YFSETQ. The CDR3 DNA reads TGCGCCAGCAGCTCCCTGCCCATCGGACAGGGGATGAACGAGCAGTACTTC. Translation gives CASSSLPIGQGMNEQYF. Using reference TRBV5-1 and TRBJ2-7 for the parts outside the CDR3, the full variable domain is KAGVTQTPRYLIKTRGQQVTLSCSPISGHRSVSWYQQTPGQGLQFLFEYFSETQRNKGNFPGRFSGRQFSNSRSEMNVSTLELGDSALYLCASSSLPIGQGMNEQYFGPGTRLTVT.

The V gene is TRBV9, the J gene TRBJ1-1; no clear D. The CDR3 has 12 amino acids. V was clipped by 4 bases and J by 7 bases, with 11 bases between them. Germline V CDR1 and CDR2: SGDLS, YYNGEE. The DNA of the CDR3 is TGTGCCAGCAGCTCAACACCAAGTGAAGCTTTCTTT. Translating it yields CASSSTPSEAFF.

There are many counts of this clonotype. This chain connects TRBV19 to TRBJ1-1, with 11 bases lining up with TRBD1. Germline V gene data show CDR1 as LNHDA and CDR2 as SQIVND (reference sequence). V lost 5 bases, J lost 4 bases, and 9 bases stayed unmatched. CDR3 length: 16 residues. CDR3: CASSAGQGAGSTEAFF. CDR3 bases: TGTGCCAGTAGTGCCGGACAGGGGGCTGGGAGCACTGAAGCTTTCTTT.

This clonotype was recorded many times. This sequence joins TRBV2 and TRBJ1-4; D remains unclear. The germline CDR1 and CDR2 sequences are SNHLY and FYNNEI. V gave up 8 bases and J gave up 7 bases, with 8 bases separating them. CDR3 length equals 11 residues. Written as DNA, the CDR3 is TGTGCCAGCTTAGGTGGTGAAAAACTGTTTTTT. Its translation is CASLGGEKLFF.

The sample holds many counts of this clonotype. This chain joins TRBV7-2 and TRBJ1-1, with D possibly being TRBD1 (5 bases). From germline, CDR1 is SGHTA and CDR2 FQGNSA. V was pared by 3 bases and J by 1 base, with 9 bases between. CDR3 length: 14 amino acids. The CDR3 DNA is TGTGCCAGCAGCTTCAGGACACAGAACACTGAAGCTTTCTTT. Its translation is CASSFRTQNTEAFF.

In regard to this clonotype: This may be a read error: a much more frequent sequence differs by one nucleotide. The J gene is TRBJ1-6, the V gene TRBV12-3 or TRBV12-4; D call uncertain. CDR3 length equals 14 residues. V was shortened by 5 bases and J by 4 bases, with 9 bases between the two germline ends. DNA of the CDR3: TGTGCCAGCAGTACCGGGGTTTATAATTCACCCCTCCACTTT. Translating gives CASSTGVYNSPLHF.

This clonotype appeared many times. The V and J genes are TRBV5-6 and TRBJ1-6; tentative D call: TRBD1 (5 bases). V was trimmed by 4 bases and J by 7 bases, leaving 9 bases between them. Germline V gives CDR1 SGHDT, CDR2 YYEEEE. This CDR3 is 13 amino acids long. The CDR3 DNA reads TGTGCCAGCAGCGCGACAGCGAATTCACCCCTCCACTTT. Residues: CASSATANSPLHF.

This clonotype has at least ten counts. The chain combines TRBV28 with TRBJ2-1, with TRBD1 matching 12 bases. Trimming took 2 bases from V and 10 from J; bases not matched to a gene: 9. Germline CDR1 is MDHEN and CDR2 is SYDVKM. This CDR3 is built from 16 residues. The CDR3 DNA follows: TGTGCCAGCAGTTTACTCGGGACAGGGGGCTGGGAGGAGCAGTTCTTC. Protein product: CASSLLGTGGWEEQFF.

This clonotype was picked up many times. One end of the junction does not line up with germline, which may come from a read error. This chain links TRBV5-1 with TRBJ1-1, with D uncertain. The CDR3 is 15 residues long. Looked up from germline, CDR1 is SGHRS and CDR2 is YFSETQ. The CDR3 reads CASSLVTGMNSEAFF. DNA for the CDR3: TGCGCCAGCAGCTTGGTTACGGGGATGAACAGTGAAGCTTTCTTT.

Comments on this clonotype: It may be a read error: a sequence one base away is much more abundant. This chain connects TRBV14 to TRBJ1-1; D remains ambiguous. Looked up from germline, CDR1 is SGHDN and CDR2 is FVKESK. The length of the CDR3 is 13 residues. The CDR3 loop reads CACSQDLDGEAFF. CDR3 in DNA: TGTGCCTGCAGCCAAGATTTAGATGGTGAAGCTTTCTTT.